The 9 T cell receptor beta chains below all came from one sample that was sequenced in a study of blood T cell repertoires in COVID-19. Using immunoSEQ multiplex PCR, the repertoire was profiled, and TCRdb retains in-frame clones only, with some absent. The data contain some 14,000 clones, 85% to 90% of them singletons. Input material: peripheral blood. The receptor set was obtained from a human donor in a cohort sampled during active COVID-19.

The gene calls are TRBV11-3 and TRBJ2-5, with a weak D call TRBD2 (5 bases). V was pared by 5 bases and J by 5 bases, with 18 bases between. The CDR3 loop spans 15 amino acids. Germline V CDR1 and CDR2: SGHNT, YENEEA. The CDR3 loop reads CASSPGVGGGETQYF. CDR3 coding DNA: TGTGCCAGCAGCCCCGGAGTCGGCGGCGGGGAGACCCAGTACTTC.

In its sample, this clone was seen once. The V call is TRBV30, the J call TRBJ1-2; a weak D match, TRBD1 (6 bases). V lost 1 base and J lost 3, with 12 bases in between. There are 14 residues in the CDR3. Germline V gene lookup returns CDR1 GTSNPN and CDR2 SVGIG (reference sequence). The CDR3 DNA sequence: TGTGCCTGGAGTGAACTACAGGGCCACTATGGCTACACCTTC. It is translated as CAWSELQGHYGYTF.

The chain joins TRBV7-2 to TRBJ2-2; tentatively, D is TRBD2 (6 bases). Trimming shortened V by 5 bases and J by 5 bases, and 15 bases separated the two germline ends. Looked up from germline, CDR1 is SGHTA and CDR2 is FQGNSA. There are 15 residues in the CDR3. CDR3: CASSPGVLWTGELFF. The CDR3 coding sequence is TGTGCCAGCAGCCCGGGGGTCCTGTGGACCGGGGAGCTGTTTTTT.

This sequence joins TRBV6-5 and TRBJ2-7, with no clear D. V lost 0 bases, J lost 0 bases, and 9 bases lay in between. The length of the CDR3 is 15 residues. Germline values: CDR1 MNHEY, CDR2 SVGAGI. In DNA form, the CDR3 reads TGTGCCAGCAGTTACTCTGGCACATTCTCCTACGAGCAGTACTTC. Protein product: CASSYSGTFSYEQYF.

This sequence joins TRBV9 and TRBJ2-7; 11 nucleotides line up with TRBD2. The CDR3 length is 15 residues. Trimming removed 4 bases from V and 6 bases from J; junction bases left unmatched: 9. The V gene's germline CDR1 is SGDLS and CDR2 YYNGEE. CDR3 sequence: CASSSSGGAQREQYF. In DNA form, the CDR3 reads TGTGCCAGCAGCAGTAGCGGGGGGGCCCAGCGCGAGCAGTACTTC.

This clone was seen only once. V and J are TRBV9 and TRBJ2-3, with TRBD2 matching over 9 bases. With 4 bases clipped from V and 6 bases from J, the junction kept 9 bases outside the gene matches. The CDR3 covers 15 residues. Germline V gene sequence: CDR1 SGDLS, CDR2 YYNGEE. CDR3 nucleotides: TGTGCCAGCAGCCTCGGCGGGGGGGCCTGGGATACGCAGTATTTT. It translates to CASSLGGGAWDTQYF.

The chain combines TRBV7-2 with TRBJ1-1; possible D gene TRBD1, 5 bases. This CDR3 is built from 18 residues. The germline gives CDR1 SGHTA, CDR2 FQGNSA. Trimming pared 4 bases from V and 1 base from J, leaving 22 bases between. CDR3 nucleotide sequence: TGTGCCAGCAGCTCCTATGGTCAGCCCCCGGACACGAACACTGAAGCTTTCTTT. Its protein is CASSSYGQPPDTNTEAFF.

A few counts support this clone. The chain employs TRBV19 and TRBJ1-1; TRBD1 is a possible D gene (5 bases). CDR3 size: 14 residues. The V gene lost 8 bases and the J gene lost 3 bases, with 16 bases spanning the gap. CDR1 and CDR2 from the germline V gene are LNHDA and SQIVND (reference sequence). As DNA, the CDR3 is TGTGCCAGTGAAGAACCAGGGTTATACACTGAAGCTTTCTTT. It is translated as CASEEPGLYTEAFF.

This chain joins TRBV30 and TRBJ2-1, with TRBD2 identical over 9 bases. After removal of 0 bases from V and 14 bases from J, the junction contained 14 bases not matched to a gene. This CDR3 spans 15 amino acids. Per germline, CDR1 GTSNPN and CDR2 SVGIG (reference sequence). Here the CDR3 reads CAWSVGRRTAGGKFF. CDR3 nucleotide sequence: TGTGCCTGGAGTGTAGGTCGCCGGACCGCGGGGGGGAAGTTCTTC. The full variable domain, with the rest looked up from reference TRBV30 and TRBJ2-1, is SQTIHQWPATLVQPVGSPLSLECTVEGTSNPNLYWYRQAAGRGLQLLFYSVGIGQISSEVPQNLSASRPQDRQFILSSKKLLLSDSGFYLCAWSVGRRTAGGKFFGPGTRLTVL.